This passage covers 19 T cell receptor beta chains from one sample sequenced in a study of human T cells and chemical hapten exposure (dated by TCRdb to about 2021). The library was made by RACE. Sequenced on a NextSeq 500. TCRdb reran the public reads through fastp at Q25 and MiXCR, keeping productive beta chains. Every distinct CDR3 protein forms one entry, paired with its most common genes and DNA. The sample contains roughly 160,000 distinct CDR3 sequences, approximately 15% of them found a single time. The top ten clones comprise less than 2% of the sample. The time point label here, explained by the study, means: patch test 1, 2 weeks after DPC sensitization. Interpreted using the paper, the treatment or condition label stands for: therapeutic diphenylcyclopropenone sensitization with weekly scalp DPC. This specimen consisted of whole blood, obtained in connection with sensitization to the hapten diphenylcyclopropenone (DPC). These receptors originate from a woman between 25 and 40 years old with alopecia areata. Some clones in this sample may be carry-over from other donors' samples.

The chain is built from TRBV28 and TRBJ2-1; no firm D call. The V gene lost 9 bases and the J gene lost 3 bases, with 6 bases spanning the gap. Germline V lookup: CDR1 MDHEN, CDR2 SYDVKM. CDR3 length: 11 amino acids. CDR3 amino acids: CASVFYNEQFF. The CDR3 nucleotides read TGTGCCAGTGTATTCTACAATGAGCAGTTCTTC.

This clonotype was found many times. The genes are TRBV18 and TRBJ1-2; TRBD1 matches at 9 bases. V gave up 4 bases and J gave up 3 bases; unmatched junction bases: 3. This CDR3 contains 14 residues. Germline V gene data show CDR1 as KGHSH and CDR2 as LQKENI. For the CDR3, the DNA is TGTGCCAGCTCACTCCGGGACAGGGACTATGGCTACACCTTC. Protein: CASSLRDRDYGYTF.

This clonotype was detected ten times or more. The V call is TRBV5-1, the J call TRBJ1-1; 8 nucleotides agree with TRBD1. Losses at the gene ends were 0 bases for V and 1 base for J; bases not matched to a gene: 5. The CDR3 spans 16 residues. Germline loops: CDR1 SGHRS, CDR2 YFSETQ. CDR3: CASSLGPGTGNTEAFF. The DNA for the CDR3 is TGCGCCAGCAGCTTGGGTCCCGGGACAGGGAACACTGAAGCTTTCTTT.

About this clonotype: A read error may account for a junction end that differs from germline. The chain is built from TRBV18 and TRBJ2-2; a weak D match, TRBD2 (5 bases). The V gene's germline CDR1 is KGHSH and CDR2 LQKENI. This CDR3 has 15 amino acids. CDR3 sequence (DNA): TGTGTCAGCTCGCCCTTGTCGGACTCCACCGGGGAGCTGTTTTTT. It specifies CVSSPLSDSTGELFF.

This clonotype was seen only a few times. The chain is built from TRBV3-1 and TRBJ1-1; D uncertain. The CDR3 has 13 residues. V gave up 0 bases and J gave up 6 bases, with 8 bases separating them. Germline CDR1 reads LGHDT; CDR2 reads YNNKEL (reference sequence). CDR3 DNA: TGTGCCAGCAGCCAAGAGACTCGAGCTGAAGCTTTCTTT. This translates into CASSQETRAEAFF. Full variable domain (rest looked up from reference TRBV3-1 and TRBJ1-1): DTAVSQTPKYLVTQMGNDKSIKCEQNLGHDTMYWYKQDSKKFLKIMFSYNNKELIINETVPNRFSPKSPDKAHLNLHINSLELGDSAVYFCASSQETRAEAFFGQGTRLTVV.

This clonotype was seen many times. The J gene is TRBJ2-1, the V gene TRBV11-2; D is ambiguous. V was trimmed by 0 bases and J by 7 bases, leaving 7 bases between them. From germline, CDR1 is SGHAT and CDR2 FQNNGV. CDR3 size: 13 residues. The CDR3 nucleotides are TGTGCCAGCAGCTTAGATTTGAGGAATGAGCAGTTCTTC. Protein product: CASSLDLRNEQFF.

This chain uses TRBV15 with TRBJ1-6; D remains unclear. CDR1 and CDR2 (germline): LNHNV, YYDKDF (reference sequence). This CDR3 spans 14 amino acids. Deletions cut 1 base from V and 8 bases from J, with 9 bases between. CDR3 in amino acids: CATSRASRDSPLHF. CDR3 coding DNA: TGTGCCACCAGCAGAGCGTCCAGAGATTCACCCCTCCACTTT.

The chain has TRBV29-1 and TRBJ2-7, with TRBD2 matching over 13 bases. J lost 2 bases, V lost 7 bases, and 14 bases had no gene match. Germline CDR1 is SQVTM and CDR2 is ANQGSEA. The CDR3 extends over 17 amino acids. The CDR3 sequence: CSAVDGTSGTQTYEQYF. The CDR3 region has the DNA TGCAGCGCCGTCGACGGGACTAGCGGGACTCAAACCTACGAGCAGTACTTC.

This clonotype was detected ten times or more. This chain joins TRBV18 and TRBJ2-3; no clear D gene. This CDR3 has 15 residues. Germline CDR1 reads KGHSH; CDR2 reads LQKENI. Trimming left V 2 bases short and J 1 base short, with 10 bases between. The CDR3 is CASSPNDKRTDTQYF. The DNA of the CDR3 is TGTGCCAGCTCACCAAATGACAAGCGCACAGATACGCAGTATTTT.

This clonotype showed up just a few times. The chain couples TRBV4-2 to TRBJ2-3; D may correspond to TRBD1 or TRBD2 (6 bases each). V lost 0 bases to trimming and J lost 7 bases, with 14 bases between them. This CDR3 comprises 15 residues. The germline V gene encodes CDR1 LGHNA and CDR2 YNFKEQ. CDR3 in amino acids: CASSQERRGTYTQYF. In DNA form, the CDR3 reads TGTGCCAGCAGCCAAGAACGGCGCGGGACATATACGCAGTATTTT.

This clonotype appeared a few times. V usage is TRBV7-6 and J usage is TRBJ1-1, with D tentatively TRBD1 (5 bases). Trimming pared 5 bases from V and 1 base from J, leaving 14 bases between. CDR1 and CDR2 from the germline V gene are SGHVS and FNYEAQ. The CDR3 has 15 amino acids. The CDR3, as DNA: TGTGCCAGCAGCGTACAAGGGGACCCGAACACTGAAGCTTTCTTT. Translating gives CASSVQGDPNTEAFF.

This clonotype was counted between two and nine times. The gene calls are TRBV12-3 or TRBV12-4 and TRBJ2-3, with a tentative D call TRBD2 (6 bases). The CDR3 runs to 14 residues. V gave up 5 bases and J gave up 2 bases, with 11 bases separating them. CDR3 residues: CASSRRLDTDTQYF. DNA of the CDR3: TGTGCCAGCAGTCGTAGACTAGACACAGATACGCAGTATTTT.

This clonotype was recorded a few times. This chain links TRBV2 with TRBJ2-5; D not certain. The CDR3 length is 14 residues. Trimming stripped 0 bases from V and 9 bases from J, with 14 bases between. Germline CDR1 and CDR2: SNHLY and FYNNEI. The CDR3 region is CASSEALLGQAQYF. The CDR3 region has the DNA TGTGCCAGCAGTGAAGCGCTTCTAGGGCAAGCCCAGTACTTC.

The chain has TRBV7-3 and TRBJ2-2; 9 bases map to TRBD1. Trimming removed 5 bases from V and 6 bases from J; junction bases left unmatched: 7. Germline-derived CDR1 and CDR2 are SGHTA and FQGTGA. The CDR3 has 15 residues. CDR3 DNA: TGTGCCAGCAGCCGTGGACAGGGGAGTCCCGGGGAGCTGTTTTTT. Amino acid sequence: CASSRGQGSPGELFF.

Turning to this clonotype: A clone one base away is much larger, so this may be a read error. CDR3 protein: CASSRVRAKNIQHF. In DNA, the CDR3 is TGTGCCAGCAGTCGAGTAAGGGCCAAAAACATTCAGCACTTC. The J gene is TRBJ2-4, the V gene TRBV2; D remains ambiguous. The CDR3 length is 14 residues. Germline V gene sequence: CDR1 SNHLY, CDR2 FYNNEI.

This clonotype was recorded at least ten times. V gene TRBV27 combines with J gene TRBJ1-5; 10 bases fit TRBD1. Germline V lookup: CDR1 MNHEY, CDR2 SMNVEV (reference sequence). Trimming took 6 bases from V and 3 from J; bases not matched to a gene: 5. The CDR3 extends over 15 amino acids. For the CDR3, the DNA is TGTGCCAGCAGCCGGGACAGGGGCCTCAATCAGCCCCAGCATTTT. The encoded protein is CASSRDRGLNQPQHF.

CDR3 region: CASSQDRGRGRNEQFF. CDR3 sequence (DNA): TGTGCCAGCAGCCAAGACCGAGGGCGGGGGAGGAATGAGCAGTTCTTC. V is TRBV3-1 and J is TRBJ2-1, with 7 bases lining up with TRBD2. In germline, CDR1 is LGHDT, CDR2 YNNKEL (reference sequence). V lost 0 bases to trimming and J lost 7 bases; unmatched junction nucleotides: 9. The CDR3 has 16 amino acids.

This clonotype was found a few times. The chain combines TRBV29-1 with TRBJ2-1; 10 positions agree with TRBD1. Unmatched junction bases numbered 6, after V lost 7 bases and J lost 9 bases. From germline, CDR1 is SQVTM and CDR2 ANQGSEA. This CDR3 region has 12 residues. DNA of the CDR3: TGCAGCGCAGGGACAGGGGTGAGTGAGCAGTTCTTC. Encoded protein: CSAGTGVSEQFF.

This chain uses TRBV29-1 with TRBJ2-5; D not resolved. Germline CDR1 and CDR2: SQVTM and ANQGSEA. V lost 4 bases and J 5 bases, leaving 14 bases between the germline ends. The CDR3 consists of 13 residues. The CDR3 nucleotides read TGCAGCGTTGGTGGGATCCCGTCGGAGACCCAGTACTTC. This sequence encodes CSVGGIPSETQYF.